These 32 T cell receptor beta chains share one sample of origin, sequenced in a study of cytomegalovirus exposure and HLA in healthy donors (dated by TCRdb to the late 2010s). Library creation used the immunoSEQ multiplex PCR assay. For the multiplex PCR, a mixture combining 60 forward primers for TCR Vbeta segments and 13 reverse primers for TCR Jbeta segments was used. In TCRdb, the immuneACCESS table is reduced to in-frame sequences with V and J assigned. These tables do not hold every clone; where another copy was compared, an unresolved V gene accounts for under half, and the others remain unexplained. The sample data list under 110,000 clones, and 60% to 80% of these were observed just once. The top ten clones comprise 2.5% of the sample. The sequencing sample was made of PBMCs. The origin of the receptors is a man aged 40-49 years in good health and CMV-seronegative.

The chain has TRBV18 and TRBJ1-1; weak D call: TRBD1 (5 bases). This CDR3 comprises 15 residues. V was pared by 4 bases and J by 5 bases, with 17 bases between. Per germline, CDR1 KGHSH and CDR2 LQKENI. CDR3 in DNA: TGTGCCAGCTCACAACTCCAGGGTGAAAGGACTGAAGCTTTCTTT. Translating gives CASSQLQGERTEAFF.

The rearrangement links TRBV5-1 to TRBJ2-7; 8 nucleotides align to TRBD2. The V and J ends lost 4 bases and 1 base, in that order; junction bases with no gene match: 10. This CDR3 is 16 amino acids long. In germline, CDR1 is SGHRS, CDR2 YFSETQ. Here the CDR3 reads CASSAEPGTRSYEQYF. The CDR3 DNA reads TGCGCCAGCAGCGCCGAGCCGGGGACTAGGTCCTACGAGCAGTACTTC.

The V and J genes are TRBV11-2 and TRBJ2-2; D possibly corresponds to TRBD1 (6 bases). Germline V CDR1 and CDR2: SGHAT, FQNNGV. The CDR3 runs 14 residues. V lost 5 bases to trimming and J lost 4 bases, with 11 bases between them. CDR3 loop: CASSIRGPTGELFF. As DNA, the CDR3 is TGTGCCAGCAGCATCAGGGGACCCACCGGGGAGCTGTTTTTT.

V is TRBV6-6 and J is TRBJ1-2; TRBD1 agrees at 8 bases. V dropped 6 bases and J dropped 8; count of bases not matched to a gene: 8. Germline V gene data show CDR1 as MNHNY and CDR2 as SVGAGI (reference sequence). The CDR3 runs 13 residues. In DNA form, the CDR3 reads TGTGCCAGCAGCAAGGACAGGGTGGGAGGCTACACCTTC. Translating gives CASSKDRVGGYTF.

The chain uses TRBV25-1 and TRBJ2-1, with D possibly matching TRBD1 (6 bases). The CDR3 runs to 14 residues. Between the trimmed V and J ends, which lost 0 bases and 8 bases, there was a span of 11 bases. Germline CDR1 is MGHDK and CDR2 is SYGVNS. CDR3 DNA sequence: TGTGCCAGCAGTGAATATAGACAGGCCCATGAGCAGTTCTTC. It encodes CASSEYRQAHEQFF.

This clone was seen only a few times. V usage is TRBV7-2 and J usage is TRBJ2-7; TRBD1 is a possible D gene (5 bases). The CDR3 sequence is 13 residues long. Looked up from germline, CDR1 is SGHTA and CDR2 is FQGNSA. Trimming took off 5 bases at V and 7 bases at J, with 15 bases between the two ends. The CDR3, as DNA: TGTGCCAGCAGCAATCTCAGGGTGGGAGAGCAGTACTTC. Amino acid sequence: CASSNLRVGEQYF.

This chain links TRBV9 with TRBJ1-1; 7 bases align to TRBD1. CDR3 size: 15 residues. J gave up 4 bases and V 0 bases, and 6 bases lay outside the gene matches. Germline CDR1 reads SGDLS; CDR2 reads YYNGEE. The CDR3 is CASSVGDSRATEAFF. In DNA form, the CDR3 reads TGTGCCAGCAGCGTAGGGGACAGTCGGGCCACTGAAGCTTTCTTT.

As for this clone: At the DNA level, this CDR3 is encoded by other sequences in the same sample as well. V gene TRBV18 combines with J gene TRBJ1-1; D is perhaps TRBD1 (6 bases). The CDR3 length is 15 residues. With 0 bases removed from V and 4 bases from J, the gap between germline ends came to 12 bases. CDR1 and CDR2 from the germline V gene are KGHSH and LQKENI. CDR3 amino acids: CASSPPGGRGTEAFF. CDR3 bases: TGTGCCAGCTCACCACCGGGGGGGCGCGGCACTGAAGCTTTCTTT.

The chain couples TRBV10-3 to TRBJ2-5, with D uncertain. The CDR3 spans 12 residues. The ends were cut back, 8 bases at V and 3 bases at J, with 10 bases in the middle. Germline V gives CDR1 ENHRY, CDR2 SYGVKD. In DNA, the CDR3 is TGTGCCATCGCGGCTACCGAAGAGACCCAGTACTTC. Translation: CAIAATEETQYF.

The chain has TRBV5-6 and TRBJ1-1, with D unresolved. This CDR3 region has 13 residues. V lost 2 bases, J lost 4 bases, and 9 bases lay in between. Per the germline V gene, CDR1 is SGHDT and CDR2 is YYEEEE. The CDR3 bases are TGTGCCAGCAGCTTTAGAGAGCTCACTGAAGCTTTCTTT. It codes for CASSFRELTEAFF.

This clone has a single count. J is TRBJ2-7 and V is TRBV7-2; D perhaps matches TRBD1 (5 bases). Germline CDR1 and CDR2: SGHTA and FQGNSA. CDR3 length: 12 residues. Trimming took off 5 bases at V and 3 bases at J, with 8 bases between the two ends. CDR3 nucleotides: TGTGCCAGCAGCGCGGACAACTACGAGCAGTACTTC. It specifies CASSADNYEQYF.

V gene TRBV6-1 combines with J gene TRBJ1-3; 7 bases line up with TRBD1. This CDR3 contains 13 residues. In germline, CDR1 is MNHNS, CDR2 SASEGT. The junction had 3 bases not matched to a gene; V was cut back by 8 bases and J by 2 bases. The CDR3 protein is CASDGTAGNTIYF. In DNA, the CDR3 is TGTGCCAGCGACGGGACAGCTGGAAACACCATATATTTT.

The table lists this clone with a few counts. This chain connects TRBV6-5 to TRBJ2-5, with D uncertain. CDR1 is MNHEY and CDR2 is SVGAGI in the germline V gene. The V end lost 0 bases, the J end lost 4 bases, and 9 bases lay between the germline ends. There are 14 residues in the CDR3. CDR3 nucleotides: TGTGCCAGCAGTTACTCGAGGTCGCGAGAGACCCAGTACTTC. Translating gives CASSYSRSRETQYF.

This sequence joins TRBV10-3 and TRBJ2-1, with D maybe TRBD1 (7 bases). V was pared by 3 bases and J by 0 bases, with 12 bases between. Germline loops: CDR1 ENHRY, CDR2 SYGVKD. The CDR3 is made up of 16 amino acids. The CDR3 coding sequence is TGTGCCATCAGTGACGGAGGGGGCGCCTCCTACAATGAGCAGTTCTTC. It yields the protein CAISDGGGASYNEQFF.

The genes are TRBV6-5 and TRBJ1-4, with 8 bases fitting TRBD1. From germline, CDR1 is MNHEY and CDR2 SVGAGI. The CDR3 loop spans 14 amino acids. With V trimmed by 5 bases and J by 7 bases, 6 bases remained unmatched. CDR3 DNA: TGTGCCAGCAGTCGCCTTGGACAGGGTGAAAAACTGTTTTTT. Its protein is CASSRLGQGEKLFF.

The chain is built from TRBV6-1 and TRBJ2-7; maybe TRBD1 (6 bases). Trimming removed 7 bases from V and 4 bases from J, with 11 bases in between. From germline, CDR1 is MNHNS and CDR2 SASEGT. CDR3 length equals 12 residues. DNA for the CDR3: TGTGCCAGCACCGAACAGGGATACGAGCAGTACTTC. This sequence encodes CASTEQGYEQYF.

This chain's CDR3 is CASSPAQGVNTEAFF. Here the CDR3 DNA reads TGTGCCAGCAGCCCTGCACAGGGAGTGAACACTGAAGCTTTCTTT. This chain links TRBV7-8 with TRBJ1-1; TRBD1 is a possible D gene (6 bases). Trimming stripped 5 bases from V and 0 bases from J, with 13 bases between. Germline values: CDR1 SGHVS, CDR2 FQNEAQ. The CDR3 has 15 residues.

The rearrangement uses TRBV7-2 and TRBJ1-2; D gene uncertain. From germline, CDR1 is SGHTA and CDR2 FQGNSA. V lost 2 bases to trimming and J lost 6 bases, with 10 bases between them. The CDR3 runs to 13 residues. The CDR3: CASSLQARDGYTF. Written as DNA, the CDR3 is TGTGCCAGCAGCTTACAGGCGCGCGATGGCTACACCTTC. Supplemented by reference TRBV7-2 and TRBJ1-2, the full variable domain reads GAGVSQSPSNKVTEKGKDVELRCDPISGHTALYWYRQSLGQGLEFLIYFQGNSAPDKSGLPSDRFSAERTGGSVSTLTIQRTQQEDSAVYLCASSLQARDGYTFGSGTRLTVV.

The rearrangement links TRBV5-1 to TRBJ2-1; a weak D match, TRBD2 (6 bases). CDR3 length: 16 residues. V lost 4 bases and J 5 bases, leaving 19 bases between the germline ends. Per the germline V gene, CDR1 is SGHRS and CDR2 is YFSETQ. The chain's CDR3 is CASSPHGGGVNNEQFF. CDR3 coding DNA: TGCGCCAGCAGCCCCCACGGGGGAGGCGTCAACAATGAGCAGTTCTTC.

This clone has just a few counts. This chain joins TRBV29-1 and TRBJ2-5; D perhaps matches TRBD1 (6 bases). TRBJ2-7 explains the end of the DNA better; the J call may be wrong. Germline V gene sequence: CDR1 SQVTM, CDR2 ANQGSEA. The CDR3 covers 12 residues. The CDR3 region is CSVGGGEVEQYF. As DNA, the CDR3 is TGCAGCGTTGGAGGGGGTGAAGTCGAGCAGTACTTC.

The chain combines TRBV6-1 with TRBJ1-1; tentative D call: TRBD1 (6 bases). V lost 8 bases and J 2 bases, leaving 18 bases between the germline ends. This CDR3 has 15 residues. Germline V gene data show CDR1 as MNHNS and CDR2 as SASEGT. The CDR3 DNA is TGTGCCAGCCGGGACACCTCGAGAGGCAACACTGAAGCTTTCTTT. Its translation is CASRDTSRGNTEAFF.

This clone was detected only a few times. The same CDR3 arises from other DNA sequences in this sample as well. The V gene is TRBV4-1, the J gene TRBJ2-5; 9 bases fit TRBD2. This CDR3 comprises 17 residues. The ends lost 0 bases at V and 5 bases at J; junction bases unmatched: 10. Germline V gene lookup returns CDR1 MGHRA and CDR2 YSYEKL. CDR3 coding DNA: TGCGCCAGCAGCCAAGATGTCGGCGGGGGGGCCTCGGAGACCCAGTACTTC. Protein product: CASSQDVGGGASETQYF.

This clone was observed a single time. The V gene is TRBV11-1, the J gene TRBJ2-3; weak D call: TRBD2 (5 bases). This CDR3 comprises 14 residues. The germline V and J ends were trimmed by 5 bases and 4 bases, with 13 bases remaining between them. Germline V gene data show CDR1 as SGHAT and CDR2 as FQDESV (reference sequence). CDR3 region: CASSLGGSADTQYF. CDR3 nucleotide sequence: TGTGCCAGCAGCCTGGGTGGGAGCGCAGATACGCAGTATTTT. The full variable domain, rest sourced from reference TRBV11-1 and TRBJ2-3, is EAEVAQSPRYKITEKSQAVAFWCDPISGHATLYWYRQILGQGPELLVQFQDESVVDDSQLPKDRFSAERLKGVDSTLKIQPAELGDSAMYLCASSLGGSADTQYFGPGTRLTVL.

Turning to this clone: The same CDR3 can be traced to other DNA sequences in this sample. This chain joins TRBV6-4 and TRBJ2-1; 11 bases are a match to TRBD2. Per germline, CDR1 MRHNA and CDR2 SNTAGT. This CDR3 is built from 15 residues. V dropped 2 bases and J dropped 11; count of bases not matched to a gene: 8. DNA of the CDR3: TGTGCCAGCAGTGACGGGCTAGCGGGGGGTTCCAAGCAGTTCTTC. Amino acids: CASSDGLAGGSKQFF.

The V call is TRBV7-6, the J call TRBJ2-5; no clear D gene. Deletions cut 1 base from V and 7 bases from J, with 10 bases between. Germline V gene lookup returns CDR1 SGHVS and CDR2 FNYEAQ. The length of the CDR3 is 13 residues. CDR3 amino acids: CASSLVTTGTQYF. The CDR3 nucleotides read TGTGCCAGCAGCTTAGTTACCACGGGGACCCAGTACTTC.

The DNA for the CDR3 is TGTGCCAGCAGGGCCCAAAACACTGAAGCTTTCTTT. It encodes CASRAQNTEAFF. The chain links TRBV6-5 to TRBJ1-1, with D unclear. The CDR3 has 12 residues. CDR1 and CDR2 (germline): MNHEY, SVGAGI. Trimming shortened V by 6 bases and J by 2 bases, and 7 bases separated the two germline ends.

The chain combines TRBV7-9 with TRBJ2-2, with TRBD2 identical over 13 bases. Germline V lookup: CDR1 SEHNR, CDR2 FQNEAQ (reference sequence). The CDR3 is 18 residues long. V was pared by 6 bases and J by 2 bases, with 9 bases of the junction left unmatched. CDR3 protein: CASSSKGLAGVNTGELFF. In DNA, the CDR3 is TGTGCCAGCAGTTCTAAAGGACTAGCGGGGGTAAACACCGGGGAGCTGTTTTTT.

The CDR3 bases are TGTGCCAGCAGCTTGCCTAACAGGGAAAACACTGAAGCTTTCTTT. Translated, it gives CASSLPNRENTEAFF. The V gene is TRBV5-4, the J gene TRBJ1-1; D is perhaps TRBD1 (6 bases). Trimming took off 1 base at V and 2 bases at J, with 12 bases between the two ends. Germline V gives CDR1 SGHNT, CDR2 YYREEE (reference sequence). The CDR3 loop spans 15 amino acids. Full variable domain (remainder filled in from reference TRBV5-4 and TRBJ1-1): ETGVTQSPTHLIKTRGQQVTLRCSSQSGHNTVSWYQQALGQGPQFIFQYYREEENGRGNFPPRFSGLQFPNYSSELNVNALELDDSALYLCASSLPNRENTEAFFGQGTRLTVV.

This clone appeared a few times. The chain couples TRBV6-5 to TRBJ2-5; TRBD2 might be the D (6 bases). Trimming removed 8 bases at V and 5 bases at J, with 12 bases between. The germline V gene encodes CDR1 MNHEY and CDR2 SVGAGI. CDR3 size: 12 residues. The CDR3 DNA reads as TGTGCCAGCTCGGCAGGGAGGGAGACCCAGTACTTC. Its translation is CASSAGRETQYF.

This clone has more than one count but fewer than ten. This sequence joins TRBV5-1 and TRBJ2-3; 7 bases match TRBD1. Losses at the gene ends were 4 bases for V and 2 bases for J; bases not matched to a gene: 7. The germline V gene has CDR1 SGHRS and CDR2 YFSETQ. The length of the CDR3 is 15 residues. The CDR3 region has the DNA TGCGCCAGCAGCGCCCAGACAGGGTCCACAGATACGCAGTATTTT. This encodes CASSAQTGSTDTQYF.

The chain recombines TRBV28 with TRBJ1-5; no definite D call. The V gene lost 1 base and the J gene lost 6 bases, with 13 bases spanning the gap. The CDR3 is 15 amino acids. Germline V CDR1 and CDR2: MDHEN, SYDVKM. The CDR3 sequence: CASSLSSRGSQPQHF. The DNA of the CDR3 is TGTGCCAGCAGTTTATCAAGTCGCGGTTCTCAGCCCCAGCATTTT. Filled out from reference TRBV28 and TRBJ1-5, the complete variable domain reads DVKVTQSSRYLVKRTGEKVFLECVQDMDHENMFWYRQDPGLGLRLIYFSYDVKMKEKGDIPEGYSVSREKKERFSLILESASTNQTSMYLCASSLSSRGSQPQHFGDGTRLSIL.

The genes are TRBV9 and TRBJ2-2; tentative D call: TRBD2 (5 bases). This CDR3 has 15 residues. CDR1 SGDLS and CDR2 YYNGEE come from the germline V gene. Trimming shortened V by 0 bases and J by 5 bases, and 11 bases separated the two germline ends. CDR3 nucleotides: TGTGCCAGCAGCGTAGGGCTAGCTCGTACCGGGGAGCTGTTTTTT. Its translation: CASSVGLARTGELFF.